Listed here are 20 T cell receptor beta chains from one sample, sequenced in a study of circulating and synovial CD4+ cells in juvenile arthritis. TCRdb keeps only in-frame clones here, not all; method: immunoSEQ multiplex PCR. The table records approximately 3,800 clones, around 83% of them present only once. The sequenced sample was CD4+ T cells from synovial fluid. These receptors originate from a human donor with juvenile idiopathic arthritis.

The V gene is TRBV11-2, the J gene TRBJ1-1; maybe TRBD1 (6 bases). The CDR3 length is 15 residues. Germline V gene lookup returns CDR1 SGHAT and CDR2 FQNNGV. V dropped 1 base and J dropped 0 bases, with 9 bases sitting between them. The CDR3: CASSLAGTLNTEAFF. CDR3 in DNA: TGTGCCAGCAGCTTAGCCGGGACACTGAACACTGAAGCTTTCTTT.

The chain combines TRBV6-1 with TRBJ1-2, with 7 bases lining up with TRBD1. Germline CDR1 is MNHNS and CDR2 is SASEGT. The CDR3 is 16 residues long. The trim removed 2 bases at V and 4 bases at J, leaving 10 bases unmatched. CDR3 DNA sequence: TGTGCCAGCAGTGAAAGCTTAGGGGGCGCGGGCTATGGCTACACCTTC. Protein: CASSESLGGAGYGYTF.

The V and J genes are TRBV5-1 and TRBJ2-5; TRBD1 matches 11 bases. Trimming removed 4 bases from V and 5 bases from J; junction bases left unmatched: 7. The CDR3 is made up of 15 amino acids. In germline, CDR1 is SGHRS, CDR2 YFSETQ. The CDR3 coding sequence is TGCGCCAGCAGCGCCGGGACAGGGGGTACTGAGACCCAGTACTTC. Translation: CASSAGTGGTETQYF.

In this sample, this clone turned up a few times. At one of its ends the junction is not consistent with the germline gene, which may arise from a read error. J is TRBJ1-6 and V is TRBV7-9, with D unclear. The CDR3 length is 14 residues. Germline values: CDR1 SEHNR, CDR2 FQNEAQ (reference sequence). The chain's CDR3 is CASSLLSYNSPLHF. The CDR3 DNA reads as TGTGCCAGCAGCTTATTGTCCTATAATTCCCCCCTCCACTTT. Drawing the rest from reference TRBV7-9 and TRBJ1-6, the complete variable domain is DTGVSQNPRHKITKRGQNVTFRCDPISEHNRLYWYRQTLGQGPEFLTYFQNEAQLEKSRLLSDRFSAERPKGSFSTLEIQRTEQGDSAMYLCASSLLSYNSPLHFGNGTRLTVT.

The CDR3 coding sequence is TGTGCCAGCAGCTTGAGGACTAGCCTGAAAGAGACCCAGTACTTC. This codes for CASSLRTSLKETQYF. The V gene is TRBV5-4, the J gene TRBJ2-5; 8 bases fit TRBD2. V trimming: 1 base; J trimming: 3 bases; junction bases outside the gene matches: 5. This CDR3 spans 15 amino acids. From germline, CDR1 is SGHNT and CDR2 YYREEE (reference sequence).

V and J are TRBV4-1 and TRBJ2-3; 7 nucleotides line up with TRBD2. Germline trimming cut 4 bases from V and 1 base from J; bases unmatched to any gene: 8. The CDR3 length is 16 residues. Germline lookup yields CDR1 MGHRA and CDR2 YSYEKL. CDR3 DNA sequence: TGCGCCAGCAGCCCCCGGGGCGCGGGGGGCACAGATACGCAGTATTTT. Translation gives CASSPRGAGGTDTQYF.

CDR3 in DNA: TGTGCCAGCAGTGAAGCTCCTAGCGGGAGTTTCAATGAGCAGTTCTTC. The encoded protein is CASSEAPSGSFNEQFF. J is TRBJ2-1 and V is TRBV6-1, with 10 bases matching TRBD2. The V segment lost 0 bases and the J segment 6 bases; nucleotides outside the gene matches: 5. Looked up from germline, CDR1 is MNHNS and CDR2 is SASEGT. This CDR3 region has 16 residues.

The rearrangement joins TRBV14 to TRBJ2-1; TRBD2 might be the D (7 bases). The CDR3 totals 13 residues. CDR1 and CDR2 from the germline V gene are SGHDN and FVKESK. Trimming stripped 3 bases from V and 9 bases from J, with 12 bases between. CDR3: CASSHGGALEQFF. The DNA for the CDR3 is TGTGCCAGCAGCCATGGGGGGGCGCTTGAGCAGTTCTTC.

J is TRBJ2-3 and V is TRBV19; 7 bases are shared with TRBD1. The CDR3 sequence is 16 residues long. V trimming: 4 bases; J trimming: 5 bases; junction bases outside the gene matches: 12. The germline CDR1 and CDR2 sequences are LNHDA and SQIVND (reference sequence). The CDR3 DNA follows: TGTGCCAGTAGTAAAATAGACTGGAGACAGGGAGATACGCAGTATTTT. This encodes CASSKIDWRQGDTQYF.

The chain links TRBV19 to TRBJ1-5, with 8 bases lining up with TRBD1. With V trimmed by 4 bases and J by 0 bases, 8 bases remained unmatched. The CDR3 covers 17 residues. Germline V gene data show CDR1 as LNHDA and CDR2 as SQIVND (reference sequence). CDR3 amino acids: CASSRGTGLYSNQPQHF. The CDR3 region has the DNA TGTGCCAGTAGTAGAGGGACAGGCCTGTATAGCAATCAGCCCCAGCATTTT. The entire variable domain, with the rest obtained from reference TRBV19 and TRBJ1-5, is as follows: DGGITQSPKYLFRKEGQNVTLSCEQNLNHDAMYWYRQDPGQGLRLIYYSQIVNDFQKGDIAEGYSVSREKKESFPLTVTSAQKNPTAFYLCASSRGTGLYSNQPQHFGDGTRLSIL.

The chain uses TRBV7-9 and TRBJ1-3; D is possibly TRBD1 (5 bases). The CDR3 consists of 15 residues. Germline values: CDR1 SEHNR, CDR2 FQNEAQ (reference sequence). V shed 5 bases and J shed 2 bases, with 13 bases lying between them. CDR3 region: CASSRQTGAGNTIYF. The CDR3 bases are TGTGCCAGCAGCCGACAAACAGGAGCTGGAAACACCATATATTTT.

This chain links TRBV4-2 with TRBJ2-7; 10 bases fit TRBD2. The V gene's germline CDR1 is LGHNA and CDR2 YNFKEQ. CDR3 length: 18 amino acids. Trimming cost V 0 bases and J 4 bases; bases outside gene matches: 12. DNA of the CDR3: TGTGCCAGCAGCCAAGATGGGACGGCTAGCGGGGGAATGTACGAGCAGTACTTC. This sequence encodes CASSQDGTASGGMYEQYF.

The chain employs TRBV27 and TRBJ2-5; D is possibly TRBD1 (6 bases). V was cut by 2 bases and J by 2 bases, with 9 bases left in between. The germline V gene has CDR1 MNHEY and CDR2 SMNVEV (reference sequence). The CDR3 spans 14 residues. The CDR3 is CASSLNRGQETQYF. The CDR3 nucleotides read TGTGCCAGCAGTTTAAATAGGGGGCAAGAGACCCAGTACTTC.

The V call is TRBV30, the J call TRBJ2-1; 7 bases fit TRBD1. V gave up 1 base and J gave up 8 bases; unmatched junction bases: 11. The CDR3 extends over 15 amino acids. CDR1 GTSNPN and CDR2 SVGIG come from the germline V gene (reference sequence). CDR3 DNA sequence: TGTGCCTGGAGTGCCTCTCTCCGACAGGGCGATGAGCAGTTCTTC. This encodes CAWSASLRQGDEQFF.

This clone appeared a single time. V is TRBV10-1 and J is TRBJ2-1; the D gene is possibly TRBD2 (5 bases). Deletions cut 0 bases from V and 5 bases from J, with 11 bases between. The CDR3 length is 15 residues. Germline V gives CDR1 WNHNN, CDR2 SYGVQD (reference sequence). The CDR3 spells CASSESGTSNNEQFF. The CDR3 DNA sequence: TGCGCCAGCAGTGAGTCGGGAACTAGTAACAATGAGCAGTTCTTC.

The CDR3 region has the DNA TGTGCCAGCAGCTTAGCCAGGAATTCACCCCTCCACTTT. It specifies CASSLARNSPLHF. The chain couples TRBV11-1 to TRBJ1-6; D is uncertain. The CDR3 has 13 amino acids. CDR1 and CDR2 from the germline V gene are SGHAT and FQDESV (reference sequence). Trimming cost V 0 bases and J 7 bases, with 4 bases left between them.

The CDR3 DNA sequence: TGTGCCAGCAGTTCCAACTCAGGGTCAAGGCGGGAAAAACTGTTTTTT. Its protein is CASSSNSGSRREKLFF. The genes are TRBV6-5 and TRBJ1-4; perhaps TRBD1 as D (5 bases). Germline lookup yields CDR1 MNHEY and CDR2 SVGAGI. The CDR3 extends over 16 amino acids. V lost 4 bases, J lost 8 bases, and 20 bases lay in between.

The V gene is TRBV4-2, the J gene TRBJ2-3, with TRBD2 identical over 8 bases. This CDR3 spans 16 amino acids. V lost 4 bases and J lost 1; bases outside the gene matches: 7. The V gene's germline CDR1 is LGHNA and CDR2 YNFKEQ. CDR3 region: CASSRTAGDGTDTQYF. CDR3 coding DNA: TGTGCCAGCAGCCGAACAGCGGGAGACGGCACAGATACGCAGTATTTT.

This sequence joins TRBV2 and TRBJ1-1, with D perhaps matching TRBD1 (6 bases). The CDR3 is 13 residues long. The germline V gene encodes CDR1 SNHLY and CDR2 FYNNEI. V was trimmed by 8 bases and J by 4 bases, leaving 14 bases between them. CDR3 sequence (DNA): TGTGCCAGCGGCCAGGGCAGGGGCACTGAAGCTTTCTTT. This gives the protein CASGQGRGTEAFF. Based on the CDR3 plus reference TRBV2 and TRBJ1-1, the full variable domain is EPEVTQTPSHQVTQMGQEVILRCVPISNHLYFYWYRQILGQKVEFLVSFYNNEISEKSEIFDDQFSVERPDGSNFTLKIRSTKLEDSAMYFCASGQGRGTEAFFGQGTRLTVV.

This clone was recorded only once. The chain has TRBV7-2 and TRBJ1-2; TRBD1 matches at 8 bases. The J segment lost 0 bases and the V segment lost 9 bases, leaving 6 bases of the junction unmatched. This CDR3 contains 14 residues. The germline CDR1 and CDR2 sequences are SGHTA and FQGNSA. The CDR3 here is CARTGEDSNYGYTF. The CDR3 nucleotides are TGTGCCAGGACAGGGGAAGACTCTAACTATGGCTACACCTTC.